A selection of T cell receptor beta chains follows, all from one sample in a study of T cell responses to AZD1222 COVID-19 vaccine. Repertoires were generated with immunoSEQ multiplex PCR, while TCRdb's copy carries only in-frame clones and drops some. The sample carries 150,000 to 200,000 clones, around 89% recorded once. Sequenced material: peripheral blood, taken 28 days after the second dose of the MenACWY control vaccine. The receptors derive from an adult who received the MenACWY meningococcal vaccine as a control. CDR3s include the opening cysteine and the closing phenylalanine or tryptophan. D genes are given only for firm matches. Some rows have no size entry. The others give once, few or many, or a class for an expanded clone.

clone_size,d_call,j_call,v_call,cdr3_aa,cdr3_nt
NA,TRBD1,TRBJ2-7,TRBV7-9,CASSHTGTGDATEQYF,TGTGCCAGCAGTCACACCGGGACAGGGGACGCAACCGAGCAGTACTTC
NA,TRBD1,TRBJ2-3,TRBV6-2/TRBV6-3,CASSYGTGVEGTDTQYF,TGTGCCAGCAGTTATGGGACAGGGGTTGAGGGCACAGATACGCAGTATTTT
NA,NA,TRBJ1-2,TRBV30,CAWSVKYSYGYTF,TGTGCCTGGAGTGTAAAGTACTCCTATGGCTACACCTTC
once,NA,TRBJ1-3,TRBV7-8,CASSATAPGNTIYF,TGTGCCAGCAGCGCCACAGCTCCTGGAAACACCATATATTTT
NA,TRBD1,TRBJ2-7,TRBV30,CAWSPYFPGQGESSYEQYF,TGTGCCTGGAGCCCGTACTTCCCGGGACAGGGGGAAAGCTCCTACGAGCAGTACTTC
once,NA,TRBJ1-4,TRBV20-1,CSALQEKLFF,TGCAGTGCCCTTCAGGAAAAACTGTTTTTT
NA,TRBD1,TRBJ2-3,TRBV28,CASSFGTEGTDTQYF,TGTGCCAGCAGTTTCGGGACAGAAGGCACAGATACGCAGTATTTT
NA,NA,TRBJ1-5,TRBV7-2,CASSLGRSNQPQHF,TGTGCCAGCAGCCTCGGACGGAGCAATCAGCCCCAGCATTTT
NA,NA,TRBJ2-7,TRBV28,CASSLGFSYEQYF,TGTGCCAGCAGTTTGGGGTTCTCCTACGAGCAGTACTTC
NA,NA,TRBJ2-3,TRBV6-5,CASSSYSGDTQYF,TGTGCCAGCAGTTCCTATAGCGGAGATACGCAGTATTTT
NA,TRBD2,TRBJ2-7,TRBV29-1,CSVRLAGDYEQYF,TGCAGCGTCCGGCTAGCGGGAGACTACGAGCAGTACTTC
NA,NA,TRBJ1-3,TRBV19,CASSATLQLSGNTIYF,TGTGCCAGTAGTGCTACCCTACAGCTCTCTGGAAACACCATATATTTT
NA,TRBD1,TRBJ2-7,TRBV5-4,CASSLDRVRDEQYF,TGTGCCAGCAGCCTCGACAGGGTTAGAGACGAGCAGTACTTC
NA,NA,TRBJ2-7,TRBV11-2,CASSSPYGTGLGEQYF,TGTGCCAGCAGTTCCCCCTACGGAACAGGGTTGGGTGAGCAGTACTTC
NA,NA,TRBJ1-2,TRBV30,CAWSVLLDSKVRANGYTF,TGTGCCTGGAGTGTACTTCTGGACAGTAAGGTTAGGGCGAATGGCTACACCTTC
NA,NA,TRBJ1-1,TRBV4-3,CASSQVVGRGEAFF,TGCGCCAGCAGCCAGGTCGTAGGGAGGGGTGAAGCTTTCTTT
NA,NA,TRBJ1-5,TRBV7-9,CASSLRAGGNQPQHF,TGTGCCAGCAGCTTAAGGGCAGGGGGCAATCAGCCCCAGCATTTT
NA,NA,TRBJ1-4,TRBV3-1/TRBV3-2,CASSSAQAGNEKLFF,TGTGCCAGCAGCTCCGCTCAAGCTGGTAATGAAAAACTGTTTTTT
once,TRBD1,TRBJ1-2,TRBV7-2,CASSLGQGKVDYTF,TGTGCCAGCAGCTTGGGACAGGGGAAAGTTGACTACACCTTC
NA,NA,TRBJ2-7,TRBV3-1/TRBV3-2,CASSQDRADPYEQYF,TGTGCCAGCAGCCAAGATAGGGCAGACCCCTACGAGCAGTACTTC
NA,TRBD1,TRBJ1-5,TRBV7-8,CASSLRGQGTDQPQHF,TGTGCCAGCAGCTTAAGGGGACAGGGGACCGATCAGCCCCAGCATTTT
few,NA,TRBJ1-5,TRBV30,CAWSRGDNQPQHF,TGTGCCTGGAGTCGGGGGGATAATCAGCCCCAGCATTTT
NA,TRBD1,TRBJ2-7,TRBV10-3,CAISEDGTAYEQYF,TGTGCCATCAGTGAGGACGGGACAGCCTACGAGCAGTACTTC
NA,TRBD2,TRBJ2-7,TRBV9,CASSGTGGSNEQYF,TGTGCCAGCAGCGGGACGGGAGGTTCCAACGAGCAGTACTTC
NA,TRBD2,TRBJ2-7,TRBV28,CASKPGGRPPYEQYF,TGTGCCAGCAAACCGGGAGGGAGGCCCCCCTACGAGCAGTACTTC
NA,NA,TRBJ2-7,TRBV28,CASKPARGYEQYF,TGTGCCAGCAAACCCGCGAGGGGCTACGAGCAGTACTTC
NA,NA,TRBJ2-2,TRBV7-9,CASSFGGTNTGELFF,TGTGCCAGCAGCTTTGGCGGGACGAACACCGGGGAGCTGTTTTTT
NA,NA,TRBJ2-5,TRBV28,CAVRVGGVRETQYF,TGTGCCGTTCGAGTAGGTGGGGTGCGAGAGACCCAGTACTTC
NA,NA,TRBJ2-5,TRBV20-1,CSARQETQYF,TGCAGTGCTAGGCAAGAGACCCAGTACTTC
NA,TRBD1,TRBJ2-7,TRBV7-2,CASIGDRRYEQYF,TGTGCCAGCATCGGGGACAGGAGATACGAGCAGTACTTC
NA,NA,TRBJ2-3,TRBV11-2,CASSPPPGSTDTQYF,TGTGCCAGCAGCCCCCCCCCAGGAAGCACAGATACGCAGTATTTT
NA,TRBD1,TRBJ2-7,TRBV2,CASSTGVGYEQYF,TGTGCCAGCAGCACAGGGGTGGGCTACGAGCAGTACTTC
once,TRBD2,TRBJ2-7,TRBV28,CASRRWGGYEQYF,TGTGCCAGCAGGAGATGGGGGGGCTACGAGCAGTACTTC
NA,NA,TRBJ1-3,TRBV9,CASSVVGNTIYF,TGTGCCAGCAGCGTAGTAGGAAACACCATATATTTT
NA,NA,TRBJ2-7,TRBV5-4,CASSLSGALGEQYF,TGTGCCAGCAGCTTGTCAGGGGCCCTCGGAGAGCAGTACTTC
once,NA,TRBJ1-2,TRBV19,CASSIDPPGLFSNYGYTF,TGTGCCAGTAGTATAGATCCCCCTGGACTCTTTTCTAACTATGGCTACACCTTC
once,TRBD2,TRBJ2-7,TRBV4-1,CASSQEVRLAGGDGYEQYF,TGCGCCAGCAGCCAAGAAGTCCGACTAGCGGGAGGGGACGGCTACGAGCAGTACTTC
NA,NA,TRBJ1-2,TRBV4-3,CASSQWRGGALGYTF,TGCGCCAGCAGCCAATGGCGGGGGGGGGCTCTAGGCTACACCTTC
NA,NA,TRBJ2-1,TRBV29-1,CSKIDSNSYNEQFF,TGCAGCAAAATTGACAGTAACTCCTACAATGAGCAGTTCTTC
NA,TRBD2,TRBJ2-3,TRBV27,CASSAFPGLAGSPSTDTQYF,TGTGCCAGCAGTGCGTTTCCGGGACTAGCGGGATCTCCTAGCACAGATACGCAGTATTTT
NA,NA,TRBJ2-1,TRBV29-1,CSVEDVYSNEQFF,TGCAGCGTTGAAGATGTATATTCGAATGAGCAGTTCTTC
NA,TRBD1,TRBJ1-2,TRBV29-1,CSVGDSYTF,TGCAGCGTGGGGGACAGTTACACCTTC
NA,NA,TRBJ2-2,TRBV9,CASSVGGFGGELFF,TGTGCCAGCAGCGTAGGAGGGTTCGGCGGGGAGCTGTTTTTT
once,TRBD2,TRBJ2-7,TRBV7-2,CASSLVGSGDEQYF,TGTGCCAGCAGCTTAGTTGGTAGCGGGGACGAGCAGTACTTC
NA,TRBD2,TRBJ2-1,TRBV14,CASSQLKGLGQAHEQFF,TGTGCCAGCAGCCAACTTAAGGGACTAGGTCAGGCCCATGAGCAGTTCTTC
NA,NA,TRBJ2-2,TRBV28,CASSLGFRVTGELFF,TGTGCCAGCAGTTTAGGGTTTAGGGTGACCGGGGAGCTGTTTTTT
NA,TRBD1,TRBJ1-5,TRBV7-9,CASSSWTGGLNQPQHF,TGTGCCAGCAGCTCCTGGACAGGGGGACTCAATCAGCCCCAGCATTTT
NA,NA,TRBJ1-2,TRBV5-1,CASSLAEAGFGGYTF,TGCGCCAGCAGCTTGGCAGAGGCAGGCTTCGGGGGCTACACCTTC
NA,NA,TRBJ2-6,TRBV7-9,CASSATGANVLTF,TGTGCCAGCAGCGCGACTGGGGCCAACGTCCTGACTTTC
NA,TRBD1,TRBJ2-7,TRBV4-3,CASSSRTGGDYYEQYF,TGCGCCAGCAGCTCGCGGACAGGGGGCGATTACTACGAGCAGTACTTC
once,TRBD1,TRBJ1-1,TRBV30,CAWSAIFPGGTEAFF,TGTGCCTGGAGTGCCATATTCCCAGGGGGCACTGAAGCTTTCTTT